Sequencing of this T cell receptor beta chain was carried out in a study of T-cell memory formation after mild COVID-19. Study information: Clusters were largely donor specific. The study's findings and limits: Clones contracting day 15 to 85 were balanced CD4/CD8; later expanders leaned CD4+. Whether day 37 second-wave clones are SARS-CoV-2-specific was not confirmed. CD4+ clones that contracted lay mainly in CM and EM; CD8+ ones lay in EMRA.

The CDR3 totals 16 residues. The V gene lost 1 base and the J gene lost 3 bases, with 15 bases spanning the gap. The germline V gene encodes CDR1 MGHRA and CDR2 YSYEKL. In this sample, this clonotype turned up a few times. No antigen is known for it. TCRdb independently ran MiXCR on the 5' RACE reads; one entry per CDR3 protein. The data contain roughly 410,000 distinct CDR3 sequences, more than 20% of them singletons. Sequenced material: PBMCs or a T cell subset sorted from them (not recorded which). The rearrangement joins TRBV4-1 to TRBJ1-1; D is possibly TRBD1 (5 bases). This clonotype was sampled from an adult woman who had mild COVID-19 (a few samples of this study predate the infection). Cell type and time point are not known. The CDR3 DNA follows: TGCGCCAGCAGCCAAGGGAACTGGGGGAGGGACACTGAAGCTTTCTTT. It translates to CASSQGNWGRDTEAFF.